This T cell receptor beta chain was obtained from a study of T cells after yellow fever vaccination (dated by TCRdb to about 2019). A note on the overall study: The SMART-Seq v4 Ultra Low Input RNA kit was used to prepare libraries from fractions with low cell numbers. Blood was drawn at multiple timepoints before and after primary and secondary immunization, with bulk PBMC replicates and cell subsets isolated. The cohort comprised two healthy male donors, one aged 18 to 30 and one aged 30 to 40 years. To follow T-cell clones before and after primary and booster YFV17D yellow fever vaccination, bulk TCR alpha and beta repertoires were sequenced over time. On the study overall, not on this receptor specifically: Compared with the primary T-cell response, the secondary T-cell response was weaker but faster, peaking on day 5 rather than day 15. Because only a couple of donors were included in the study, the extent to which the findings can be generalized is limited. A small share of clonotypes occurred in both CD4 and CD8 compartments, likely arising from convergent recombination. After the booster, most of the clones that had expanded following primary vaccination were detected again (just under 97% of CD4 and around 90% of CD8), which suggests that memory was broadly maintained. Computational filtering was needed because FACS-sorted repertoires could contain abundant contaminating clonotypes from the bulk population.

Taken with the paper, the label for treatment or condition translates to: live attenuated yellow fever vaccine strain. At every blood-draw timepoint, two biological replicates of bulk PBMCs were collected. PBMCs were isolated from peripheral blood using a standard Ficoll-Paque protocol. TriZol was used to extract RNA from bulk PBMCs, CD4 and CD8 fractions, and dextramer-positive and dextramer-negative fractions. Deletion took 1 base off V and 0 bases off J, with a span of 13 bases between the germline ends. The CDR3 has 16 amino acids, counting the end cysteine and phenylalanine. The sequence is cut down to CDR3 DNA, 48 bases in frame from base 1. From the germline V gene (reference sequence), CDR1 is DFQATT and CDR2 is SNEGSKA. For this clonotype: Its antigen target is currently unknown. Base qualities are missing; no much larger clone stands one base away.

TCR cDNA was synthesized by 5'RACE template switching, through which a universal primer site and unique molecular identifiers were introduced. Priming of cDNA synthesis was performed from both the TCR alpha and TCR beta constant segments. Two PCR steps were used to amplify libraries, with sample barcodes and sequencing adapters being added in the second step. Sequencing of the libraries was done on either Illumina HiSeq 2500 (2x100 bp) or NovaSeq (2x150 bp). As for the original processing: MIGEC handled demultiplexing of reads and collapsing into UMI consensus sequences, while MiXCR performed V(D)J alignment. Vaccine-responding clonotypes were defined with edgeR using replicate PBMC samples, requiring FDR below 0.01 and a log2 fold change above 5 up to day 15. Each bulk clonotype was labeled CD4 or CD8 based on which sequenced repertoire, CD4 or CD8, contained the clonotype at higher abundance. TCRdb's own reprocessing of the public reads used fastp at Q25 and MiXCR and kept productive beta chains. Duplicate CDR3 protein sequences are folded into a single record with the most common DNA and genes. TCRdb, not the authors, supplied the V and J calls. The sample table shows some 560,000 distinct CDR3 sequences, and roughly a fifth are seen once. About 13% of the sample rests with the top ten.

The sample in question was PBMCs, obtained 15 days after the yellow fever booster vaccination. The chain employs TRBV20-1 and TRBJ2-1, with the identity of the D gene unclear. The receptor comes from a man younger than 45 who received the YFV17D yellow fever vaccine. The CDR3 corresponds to CSARVSEASSYNEQFF. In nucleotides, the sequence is TGCAGTGCTAGAGTTTCAGAGGCGAGCTCCTACAATGAGCAGTTCTTC.